This T cell receptor beta chain was captured in a study of identical twins. The CDR3 covers 16 residues. Per the germline V gene, CDR1 is KGHSH and CDR2 is LQKENI. V was pared by 3 bases and J by 7 bases, with 21 bases between. MiXCR, run by TCRdb on the 5' RACE reads, gives a single entry per CDR3 protein. The sample holds more than 200,000 distinct CDR3 sequences, less than 9.5% seen once. This clonotype was counted ten times or more. Its target is not known. Study-level findings and limits: Findings depended on cross-sectional statistics rather than tracking the same donors. It was out-of-frame TCR alpha sharing in monozygotic twins that models underestimated. For out-of-frame alpha sequences shared by twins, low generation probability was in excess.

This receptor was taken from a woman aged 18-29 years in good health. The genes are TRBV18 and TRBJ1-2; no clear D gene. Sample: memory (CD45RO+) T cells sorted from blood. DNA for the CDR3: TGTGCCAGCTCACCCTCTGGGAGGGTAGAGTCGTCTGGCTACACCTTC. Its protein is CASSPSGRVESSGYTF.